One and the same sample provided the 32 T cell receptor beta chains below, sequenced in a study of OX40 agonist ivuxolimab in advanced cancers. Sequenced by immunoSEQ multiplex PCR; TCRdb stores in-frame clones only, minus some. Here the sample spans roughly 100,000 clones, 87% being singletons. Sequenced material: CD4+ or CD8+ T cells sorted from blood, taken in a trial of the OX40 agonist ivuxolimab. The receptors shown here come from an adult with an advanced solid tumor such as melanoma, head and neck, liver or kidney cancer.

This clone was seen only once. This rearrangement joins TRBV6-5 to TRBJ2-3, with no clear D. Germline CDR1 is MNHEY and CDR2 is SVGAGI. V lost 6 bases and J 0 bases, leaving 1 base between the germline ends. The CDR3 has 11 residues. The CDR3 loop is CASRSTDTQYF. Written as DNA, the CDR3 is TGTGCCAGCAGAAGCACAGATACGCAGTATTTT.

The rearrangement joins TRBV7-8 to TRBJ2-3, with D tentatively TRBD1 or TRBD2 (5 bases each). CDR3 size: 15 residues. V lost 4 bases and J 9 bases, leaving 20 bases between the germline ends. Germline-derived CDR1 and CDR2 are SGHVS and FQNEAQ. CDR3 in DNA: TGTGCCAGCAGCTCCTCTCTCGCTCCGGGGCAGACGCAGTATTTT. Its protein product is CASSSSLAPGQTQYF.

For the CDR3, the DNA is TGTGCCAGCAGCGTACTTGGGGCTGGCTACACCTTC. Protein sequence: CASSVLGAGYTF. V gene TRBV9 combines with J gene TRBJ1-2, with D perhaps matching TRBD1 (5 bases). The length of the CDR3 is 12 residues. CDR1 is SGDLS, CDR2 YYNGEE, per germline. Trimming cost V 1 base and J 7 bases, with 8 bases left between them.

This rearrangement joins TRBV7-2 to TRBJ2-1, with 11 positions matching TRBD2. V trimming: 3 bases; J trimming: 4 bases; junction bases outside the gene matches: 2. This CDR3 contains 15 residues. CDR1 and CDR2 (germline): SGHTA, FQGNSA. CDR3 sequence (DNA): TGTGCCAGCAGCTTTGGGACTAGCGGTTACAATGAGCAGTTCTTC. It is translated as CASSFGTSGYNEQFF.

This clone was counted once. The chain couples TRBV27 to TRBJ1-2; D gene unclear. V was shortened by 9 bases and J by 4 bases, with 21 bases between the two germline ends. The germline gives CDR1 MNHEY, CDR2 SMNVEV (reference sequence). The CDR3 runs 15 residues. CDR3 in DNA: TGTGCCAGTTCTAGAGGTATCGGGGAGGTCTATGGCTACACCTTC. Its translation is CASSRGIGEVYGYTF.

This rearrangement joins TRBV18 to TRBJ2-5; D is ambiguous. The CDR3 contains 13 residues. V was trimmed by 3 bases and J by 3 bases, leaving 8 bases between them. CDR1 is KGHSH, CDR2 LQKENI, per germline. As DNA, the CDR3 is TGTGCCAGCTCACCCAATCTCGAAGAGACCCAGTACTTC. It is translated as CASSPNLEETQYF.

CDR3 DNA sequence: TGTGCAAGTCGTAGACCGAGGGGTTTCACAGATACGCAGTATTTT. It translates to CASRRPRGFTDTQYF. V is TRBV12-2 and J is TRBJ2-3. TRBV12-2 is assigned pseudogene status. This CDR3 has 15 residues.

This clone was seen just once. The CDR3 loop is CASSEYRGHNEKLFF. The DNA for the CDR3 is TGTGCCAGCAGTGAATACAGGGGGCATAATGAAAAACTGTTTTTT. The chain links TRBV6-1 to TRBJ1-4, with 9 nucleotides matching TRBD1. This CDR3 is built from 15 residues. The germline V gene has CDR1 MNHNS and CDR2 SASEGT. With V trimmed by 2 bases and J by 4 bases, 2 bases remained unmatched.

This chain links TRBV7-2 with TRBJ2-1, with TRBD2 identical over 9 bases. With V trimmed by 1 base and J by 2 bases, 6 bases remained unmatched. This CDR3 region has 17 residues. Germline values: CDR1 SGHTA, CDR2 FQGNSA. CDR3 DNA: TGTGCCAGCAGCTTAGAGGGCGGGAGGGCCGCCTACAATGAGCAGTTCTTC. Encoded protein: CASSLEGGRAAYNEQFF.

The V and J genes are TRBV5-4 and TRBJ2-5; 15 bases line up with TRBD2. The CDR3 contains 16 residues. Trimming removed 4 bases from V and 2 bases from J; junction bases left unmatched: 3. CDR1 and CDR2 (germline): SGHNT, YYREEE (reference sequence). The CDR3 region has the DNA TGTGCCAGCAGCCGCGGACTAGCGGGGGGGCAAGAGACCCAGTACTTC. Translation gives CASSRGLAGGQETQYF.

The rearrangement joins TRBV7-8 to TRBJ2-1; D uncertain. The CDR3 length is 13 residues. V lost 5 bases to trimming and J lost 6 bases, with 11 bases between them. Germline CDR1 is SGHVS and CDR2 is FQNEAQ. The CDR3 protein is CASSLGRANEQFF. The CDR3 DNA reads TGTGCCAGCAGCCTCGGACGGGCCAATGAGCAGTTCTTC.

This clone has only a few counts. The chain has TRBV11-2 and TRBJ2-7; D possibly matches TRBD1 or TRBD2 (5 bases each). The CDR3 has 16 amino acids. Germline V gives CDR1 SGHAT, CDR2 FQNNGV. Trimming removed 5 bases from V and 0 bases from J, with 17 bases in between. The CDR3 protein is CASSPLGRESSYEQYF. The CDR3, as DNA: TGTGCCAGCAGCCCCCTGGGACGAGAAAGCTCCTACGAGCAGTACTTC.

In its sample, this clone was seen a few times. This chain joins TRBV27 and TRBJ2-7, with 8 bases that match TRBD1. In germline, CDR1 is MNHEY, CDR2 SMNVEV (reference sequence). The J segment lost 2 bases and the V segment lost 7 bases, leaving 4 bases of the junction unmatched. The CDR3 consists of 13 residues. The CDR3 reads CASKRTGTYEQYF. Written as DNA, the CDR3 is TGTGCCAGCAAGCGGACAGGGACCTACGAGCAGTACTTC.

This chain links TRBV6-1 with TRBJ1-2; D is possibly TRBD1 (5 bases). The length of the CDR3 is 16 residues. The germline V gene encodes CDR1 MNHNS and CDR2 SASEGT. V was pared by 3 bases and J by 4 bases, with 18 bases between. CDR3 nucleotide sequence: TGTGCCAGCAGTGACTTGAGATTCCAGGGTAGCTATGGCTACACCTTC. Translation gives CASSDLRFQGSYGYTF.

This CDR3 is CASSLVPTANTEAFF. In DNA form, the CDR3 reads TGTGCCAGCAGCTTAGTCCCGACAGCGAACACTGAAGCTTTCTTT. The chain uses TRBV7-2 and TRBJ1-1; perhaps TRBD1 as D (5 bases). Trimming stripped 1 base from V and 1 base from J, with 10 bases between. The CDR3 spans 15 residues. Germline assignment: CDR1 SGHTA and CDR2 FQGNSA.

This chain connects TRBV2 to TRBJ1-2, with 9 nucleotides matching TRBD1. The CDR3 runs 15 residues. CDR1 and CDR2 from the germline V gene are SNHLY and FYNNEI. V lost 4 bases and J lost 7; bases outside the gene matches: 10. CDR3 coding DNA: TGTGCCAGCAGTGTGCCGGACAGGGGTTATGGTGGCTACACCTTC. Protein: CASSVPDRGYGGYTF.

This chain connects TRBV30 to TRBJ2-4, with D perhaps assigned TRBD1 or TRBD2 (5 bases each). Germline CDR1 and CDR2: GTSNPN and SVGIG (reference sequence). The CDR3 extends over 14 amino acids. V was shortened by 0 bases and J by 8 bases, with 14 bases between the two germline ends. As DNA, the CDR3 is TGTGCCTGGAGTGTAGGGACCTTAGGGGACATTCAGTACTTC. The encoded protein is CAWSVGTLGDIQYF.

This CDR3 reads CASSQEGRVYETQYF. The CDR3 bases are TGCGCCAGCAGCCAAGAGGGCAGGGTATACGAGACCCAGTACTTC. V gene TRBV4-3 combines with J gene TRBJ2-5; a possible D gene is TRBD1 (5 bases). The germline gives CDR1 LGHNA, CDR2 YSLEER. This CDR3 has 15 amino acids. The V end lost 0 bases, the J end lost 5 bases, and 13 bases lay between the germline ends.

CDR3 residues: CASSPVTANSPLHF. DNA for the CDR3: TGTGCCAGCAGTCCCGTGACAGCTAATTCACCCCTCCACTTT. V usage is TRBV5-6 and J usage is TRBJ1-6; TRBD1 is a possible D gene (5 bases). CDR3 length: 14 amino acids. Per the germline V gene, CDR1 is SGHDT and CDR2 is YYEEEE. V dropped 5 bases and J dropped 6 bases, with 12 bases sitting between them.

The rearrangement links TRBV5-4 to TRBJ2-5; the D gene could be TRBD1 or TRBD2 (5 bases each). CDR1 SGHNT and CDR2 YYREEE come from the germline V gene (reference sequence). This CDR3 comprises 15 residues. V shed 0 bases and J shed 3 bases, with 12 bases lying between them. The CDR3 sequence: CASSLGGRRKETQYF. Written as DNA, the CDR3 is TGTGCCAGCAGCTTGGGGGGACGCAGAAAAGAGACCCAGTACTTC.

This rearrangement joins TRBV29-1 to TRBJ1-1; no firm D call. CDR3 length: 13 residues. Germline CDR1 and CDR2: SQVTM and ANQGSEA. Deletions cut 7 bases from V and 0 bases from J, with 12 bases between. CDR3 nucleotides: TGCAGCGCCTCGAGGAGGGTGAACACTGAAGCTTTCTTT. It yields the protein CSASRRVNTEAFF.

The chain has TRBV18 and TRBJ1-2; D remains unclear. Deletions cut 1 base from V and 6 bases from J, with 12 bases between. CDR3 length: 14 residues. The germline V gene encodes CDR1 KGHSH and CDR2 LQKENI. For the CDR3, the DNA is TGTGCCAGCTCACCACAGGCGGCGGCTGATGGCTACACCTTC. It is translated as CASSPQAAADGYTF.

The chain combines TRBV11-3 with TRBJ2-2; D call uncertain. Germline V lookup: CDR1 SGHNT, CDR2 YENEEA. Trimming removed 1 base from V and 8 bases from J, with 11 bases in between. This CDR3 region has 14 residues. CDR3 loop: CASSLVSSRGELFF. CDR3 DNA: TGTGCCAGCAGCTTAGTTTCGAGCCGGGGGGAGCTGTTTTTT.

The chain has TRBV6-5 and TRBJ2-5; 7 nucleotides match TRBD1. This CDR3 has 13 amino acids. J lost 2 bases, V lost 8 bases, and 5 bases had no gene match. CDR1 and CDR2 from the germline V gene are MNHEY and SVGAGI. The CDR3 protein is CASGRRGQETQYF. CDR3 coding DNA: TGTGCCAGCGGTCGCAGGGGGCAAGAGACCCAGTACTTC.

V gene TRBV2 combines with J gene TRBJ1-2, with a possible D match to TRBD1 (5 bases). The CDR3 runs 17 residues. V was shortened by 7 bases and J by 1 base, with 22 bases between the two germline ends. The germline V gene has CDR1 SNHLY and CDR2 FYNNEI. As DNA, the CDR3 is TGTGCCAGCAATTCGTTCTTGGGGCAGGGTAATAACTATGGCTACACCTTC. Its translation is CASNSFLGQGNNYGYTF.

The chain recombines TRBV19 with TRBJ1-2; D perhaps matches TRBD1 (6 bases). CDR3 length: 12 residues. Looked up from germline, CDR1 is LNHDA and CDR2 is SQIVND (reference sequence). The V end lost 5 bases, the J end lost 7 bases, and 11 bases lay between the germline ends. Here the CDR3 reads CASSREDSGYTF. The CDR3 nucleotides read TGTGCCAGTAGTCGCGAGGACAGTGGCTACACCTTC.

This clone was counted a single time. This chain uses TRBV7-2 with TRBJ2-1, with D possibly TRBD2 on 7 matching bases. Per the germline V gene, CDR1 is SGHTA and CDR2 is FQGNSA. The CDR3 runs to 15 residues. V lost 5 bases and J lost 7, with 18 bases in between. DNA for the CDR3: TGTGCCAGCAGCCCCCAGCTACGGGGGGCAAATGAGCAGTTCTTC. Amino acid sequence: CASSPQLRGANEQFF.

The chain recombines TRBV6-5 with TRBJ1-4, with D possibly matching TRBD1 (5 bases). Trimming removed 4 bases from V and 4 bases from J, with 13 bases in between. CDR1 and CDR2 from the germline V gene are MNHEY and SVGAGI. This CDR3 spans 15 amino acids. The CDR3 region is CASSSPGRGNEKLFF. The CDR3 DNA follows: TGTGCCAGCAGTTCCCCGGGAAGGGGTAATGAAAAACTGTTTTTT.

The chain has TRBV29-1 and TRBJ1-4, with D perhaps TRBD1 (6 bases). CDR1 is SQVTM and CDR2 is ANQGSEA in the germline V gene. The CDR3 consists of 14 residues. V lost 7 bases to trimming and J lost 4 bases, with 16 bases between them. The CDR3 sequence: CSAQGGGYNEKLFF. DNA of the CDR3: TGCAGCGCCCAAGGGGGGGGGTATAATGAAAAACTGTTTTTT. Full variable domain (remainder filled in from reference TRBV29-1 and TRBJ1-4): SAVISQKPSRDICQRGTSLTIQCQVDSQVTMMFWYRQQPGQSLTLIATANQGSEATYESGFVIDKFPISRPNLTFSTLTVSNMSPEDSSIYLCSAQGGGYNEKLFFGSGTQLSVL.

The V call is TRBV20-1, the J call TRBJ2-5; D tentatively reads TRBD1 or TRBD2 (6 bases each). The CDR3 extends over 10 amino acids. Germline assignment: CDR1 DFQATT and CDR2 SNEGSKA (reference sequence). V dropped 7 bases and J dropped 4 bases, with 7 bases sitting between them. The CDR3 here is CSGGAETQYF. CDR3 DNA sequence: TGCAGTGGGGGGGCAGAGACCCAGTACTTC.

V and J are TRBV19 and TRBJ2-7, with D perhaps assigned TRBD1 or TRBD2 (6 bases each). Per the germline V gene, CDR1 is LNHDA and CDR2 is SQIVND (reference sequence). Trimming left V 5 bases short and J 1 base short, with 12 bases between. The CDR3 is made up of 14 amino acids. CDR3 protein: CASSGGTLSYEQYF. CDR3 in DNA: TGTGCCAGTAGTGGAGGGACACTATCCTACGAGCAGTACTTC.

V gene TRBV18 combines with J gene TRBJ2-7, with 10 bases aligning to TRBD1. The V gene's germline CDR1 is KGHSH and CDR2 LQKENI. This CDR3 has 18 amino acids. Losses at the gene ends were 3 bases for V and 0 bases for J; bases not matched to a gene: 11. CDR3 in DNA: TGTGCCAGCTCACCGCCCGGGACAGGGGCGGGAAGCTCCTACGAGCAGTACTTC. Translating it yields CASSPPGTGAGSSYEQYF.